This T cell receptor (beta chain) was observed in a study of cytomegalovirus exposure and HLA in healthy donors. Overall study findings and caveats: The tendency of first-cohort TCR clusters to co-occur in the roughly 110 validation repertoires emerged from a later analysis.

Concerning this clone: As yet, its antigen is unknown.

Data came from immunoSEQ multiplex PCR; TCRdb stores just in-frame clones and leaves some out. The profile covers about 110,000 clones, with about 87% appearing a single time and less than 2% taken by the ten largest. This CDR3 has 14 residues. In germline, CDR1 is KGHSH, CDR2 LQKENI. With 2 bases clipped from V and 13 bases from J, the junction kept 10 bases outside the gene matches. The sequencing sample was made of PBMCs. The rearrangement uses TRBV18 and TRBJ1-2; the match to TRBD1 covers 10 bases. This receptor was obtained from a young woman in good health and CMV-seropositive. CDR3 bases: TGTGCCAGCTCACCAGACCGGGACAGGGGATCAGGCACCTTC. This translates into CASSPDRDRGSGTF.